Presented here are 2 T cell receptor beta chains from one specimen sequenced in a study of patients and donors after allogeneic stem cell transplantation. TCRdb re-analysed the RT-PCR reads in MiXCR, keeping a single row per CDR3 protein. The table shows 9,000 to 15,000 distinct CDR3 sequences, with under 30% occurring only once. Sequencing input: blood, either unsorted or a sorted T cell fraction (not recorded which). These TCRs come from a human donor who was either an allogeneic HSCT recipient or a stem cell or donor lymphocyte infusion donor (not recorded which). It is not recorded whose cells these are; they may come from a transplant donor.

This clonotype appeared once. A clone one base away is much larger, so this may be a read error. The chain is built from TRBV4-2 and TRBJ1-6; maybe TRBD1 (5 bases). Germline V gives CDR1 LGHNA, CDR2 YNFKEQ. The CDR3 sequence is 15 residues long. CDR3 residues: CVSSQIGAANSPLHF. CDR3 nucleotides: TGTGTCAGCAGCCAAATCGGGGCGGCTAATTCACCCCTCCACTTT.

This clonotype was seen a few times. The chain combines TRBV7-2 with TRBJ1-3; D is unclear. Trimming removed 1 base at V and 7 bases at J, with 14 bases between. The CDR3 consists of 15 residues. Germline V gives CDR1 SGHTA, CDR2 FQGNSA. CDR3 nucleotides: TGTGCCAGCAGCTTAGTTGACATCCGAGGGAACACCATATATTTT. This sequence encodes CASSLVDIRGNTIYF.